One and the same sample provided the 17 T cell receptor beta chains below, sequenced in a study of shared clonotypes between healthy human individuals. Clones were sequenced by immunoSEQ multiplex PCR, and TCRdb holds only the in-frame ones, with some missing. The table shows more than 850,000 clones, with around 78% occurring only once. Input material: memory CD4+ T cells from PBMCs. Subset here: CD45RA-negative fraction. Source of these receptors: a man in his late teens or twenties in good health. Some clones in this sample may be carry-over from other donors' samples.

The table lists this clone with a few counts. The chain combines TRBV30 with TRBJ1-2; maybe TRBD1 (6 bases). CDR1 and CDR2 (germline): GTSNPN, SVGIG (reference sequence). The V end was cut by 2 bases, the J end by 5 bases, with 12 bases between. The CDR3 is made up of 13 amino acids. Written as DNA, the CDR3 is TGTGCCTGGAGTATCAGGGGAAGATATGGCTACACCTTC. Translating it yields CAWSIRGRYGYTF.

This chain connects TRBV19 to TRBJ1-2; D perhaps matches TRBD1 (6 bases). This CDR3 is built from 14 residues. V lost 5 bases to trimming and J lost 2 bases, with 12 bases between them. Germline V gives CDR1 LNHDA, CDR2 SQIVND (reference sequence). The CDR3 region has the DNA TGTGCCAGTAGTGCCTCCACAGGGAACTATGGCTACACCTTC. Its translation is CASSASTGNYGYTF.

The J gene is TRBJ1-3, the V gene TRBV5-4; D not resolved. The germline V gene has CDR1 SGHNT and CDR2 YYREEE (reference sequence). Trimming removed 4 bases at V and 0 bases at J, with 14 bases between. This CDR3 contains 16 residues. The CDR3 DNA sequence: TGTGCCAGCAGCCGGACGGCGGTTAGCTCTGGAAACACCATATATTTT. Translated: CASSRTAVSSGNTIYF.

This chain joins TRBV28 and TRBJ2-1, with 8 bases lining up with TRBD1. CDR1 MDHEN and CDR2 SYDVKM come from the germline V gene. This CDR3 spans 16 amino acids. The V and J ends lost 5 bases and 4 bases, in that order; junction bases with no gene match: 10. The CDR3 loop is CASSPLNRGTYNEQFF. DNA for the CDR3: TGTGCCAGCAGTCCTCTTAACAGGGGGACTTACAATGAGCAGTTCTTC.

This clone was counted many times. This rearrangement joins TRBV19 to TRBJ2-5, with D hard to call. The CDR3 runs to 11 residues. CDR1 is LNHDA, CDR2 SQIVND, per germline (reference sequence). V dropped 3 bases and J dropped 6 bases, with 5 bases sitting between them. The CDR3 spells CASSMHQTQYF. In DNA form, the CDR3 reads TGTGCCAGTAGTATGCACCAGACCCAGTACTTC.

The chain combines TRBV5-4 with TRBJ2-1; TRBD2 agrees at 7 bases. Germline assignment: CDR1 SGHNT and CDR2 YYREEE (reference sequence). Losses at the gene ends were 6 bases for V and 7 bases for J; bases not matched to a gene: 19. CDR3 length equals 17 residues. CDR3 nucleotides: TGTGCCAGCAACCCGTCCGGGCCGGGAGGCTCAGGAAATGAGCAGTTCTTC. Residues: CASNPSGPGGSGNEQFF.

V gene TRBV7-9 combines with J gene TRBJ2-1, with 9 positions matching TRBD2. Germline trimming cut 5 bases from V and 16 bases from J; bases unmatched to any gene: 12. The CDR3 has 13 residues. Per the germline V gene, CDR1 is SEHNR and CDR2 is FQNEAQ (reference sequence). CDR3 DNA: TGTGCCAGCAGCCTTGCCCCGGGACTAGCCGTCTTCTTC. Its translation is CASSLAPGLAVFF.

This sequence joins TRBV5-1 and TRBJ1-4; D ambiguous. V was trimmed by 0 bases and J by 7 bases, leaving 13 bases between them. The CDR3 is 15 amino acids. Germline assignment: CDR1 SGHRS and CDR2 YFSETQ. As DNA, the CDR3 is TGCGCCAGCAGCTTGGGTAGGGCGATGGGTGAAAAACTGTTTTTT. Translated: CASSLGRAMGEKLFF.

V and J are TRBV5-1 and TRBJ1-4; D not resolved. Germline V CDR1 and CDR2: SGHRS, YFSETQ. V was clipped by 0 bases and J by 8 bases, with 11 bases between them. This CDR3 contains 14 residues. For the CDR3, the DNA is TGCGCCAGCAGCTTGGCGCCGGCCGGGGAAAAACTGTTTTTT. Protein: CASSLAPAGEKLFF.

The chain combines TRBV5-4 with TRBJ1-2; 9 positions agree with TRBD1. Germline CDR1 and CDR2: SGHNT and YYREEE (reference sequence). The J segment lost 6 bases and the V segment lost 0 bases, leaving 3 bases of the junction unmatched. This CDR3 spans 14 amino acids. CDR3 bases: TGTGCCAGCAGCTTGGTTGGACAGGGGAATGGCTACACCTTC. Residues: CASSLVGQGNGYTF.

A few counts support this clone. V and J are TRBV2 and TRBJ2-5, with TRBD2 matching over 12 bases. Germline V gives CDR1 SNHLY, CDR2 FYNNEI. V lost 2 bases to trimming and J lost 7 bases; unmatched junction nucleotides: 5. This CDR3 spans 15 amino acids. This CDR3 is CASSELAGGPGTQYF. The CDR3 nucleotides are TGTGCCAGCAGTGAACTAGCGGGAGGGCCCGGGACCCAGTACTTC.

The rearrangement uses TRBV30 and TRBJ2-7, with TRBD1 as a possible D gene (5 bases). Trimming shortened V by 0 bases and J by 4 bases, and 10 bases separated the two germline ends. This CDR3 is 13 amino acids long. Germline CDR1 reads GTSNPN; CDR2 reads SVGIG (reference sequence). The CDR3 is CAWSVTAGYEQYF. The CDR3 DNA reads TGTGCCTGGAGTGTGACAGCTGGATACGAGCAGTACTTC.

This clone was found a few times. The chain combines TRBV7-8 with TRBJ2-2; 12 bases match TRBD2. The CDR3 has 17 amino acids. Germline values: CDR1 SGHVS, CDR2 FQNEAQ. Unmatched junction bases numbered 8, after V lost 5 bases and J lost 4 bases. As DNA, the CDR3 is TGTGCCAGCAGCCCCCTGACTAGCGGGGGAACCACCGGGGAGCTGTTTTTT. This codes for CASSPLTSGGTTGELFF.

The V gene is TRBV29-1, the J gene TRBJ2-7, with 9 bases identical to TRBD1. Per germline, CDR1 SQVTM and CDR2 ANQGSEA. The CDR3 has 13 amino acids. With V trimmed by 7 bases and J by 4 bases, 8 bases remained unmatched. The CDR3 DNA sequence: TGCAGCGCCCTGGGACAGGGTGGTTACGAGCAGTACTTC. Its translation is CSALGQGGYEQYF.

This clone was seen only a few times. This chain connects TRBV27 to TRBJ1-5; 7 nucleotides align to TRBD1. The CDR3 runs to 15 residues. From germline, CDR1 is MNHEY and CDR2 SMNVEV (reference sequence). Trimming cost V 4 bases and J 6 bases; bases outside gene matches: 9. CDR3 sequence: CASSSTGVGSQPQHF. The CDR3 region has the DNA TGTGCCAGCAGTTCCACAGGGGTAGGAAGTCAGCCCCAGCATTTT.

This clone was observed a handful of times. This chain uses TRBV21-1 with TRBJ2-7; TRBD1, the D gene given by the table, was not confirmed from the DNA. TRBV21-1 is deemed a pseudogene. The length of the CDR3 is 16 residues. This chain's CDR3 is CASSKSAGYKIYEQYF. The CDR3 DNA reads as TGTGCCAGCAGCAAATCAGCAGGTTACAAAATCTACGAGCAGTACTTC.

The V gene is TRBV7-2, the J gene TRBJ1-2, with D tentatively TRBD1 (6 bases). The CDR3 covers 15 residues. V was trimmed by 5 bases and J by 4 bases, leaving 17 bases between them. The germline CDR1 and CDR2 sequences are SGHTA and FQGNSA. This chain's CDR3 is CASSTRQAFFYGYTF. The CDR3 bases are TGTGCCAGCAGCACCCGACAGGCGTTCTTCTATGGCTACACCTTC.